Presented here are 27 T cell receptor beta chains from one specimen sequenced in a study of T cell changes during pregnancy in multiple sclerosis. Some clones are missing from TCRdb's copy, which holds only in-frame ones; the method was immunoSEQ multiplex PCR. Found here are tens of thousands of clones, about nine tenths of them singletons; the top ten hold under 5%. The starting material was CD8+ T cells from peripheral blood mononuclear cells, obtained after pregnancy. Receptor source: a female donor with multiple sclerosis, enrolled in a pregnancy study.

Here the CDR3 DNA reads TGTGCCAGCAGCTCCTTCGGGACAGGGGTAGAGGACTATGGCTACACCTTC. This gives the protein CASSSFGTGVEDYGYTF. The chain couples TRBV7-2 to TRBJ1-2; 10 bases match TRBD1. V dropped 4 bases and J dropped 3; count of bases not matched to a gene: 11. Germline V gene sequence: CDR1 SGHTA, CDR2 FQGNSA. The CDR3 covers 17 residues.

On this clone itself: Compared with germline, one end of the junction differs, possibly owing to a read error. This CDR3 is CASSLSYGEDQPQHF. In DNA, the CDR3 is TGTGCTAGCAGCTTATCCTACGGGGAAGATCAGCCCCAGCATTTT. This rearrangement joins TRBV7-7 to TRBJ1-5; D is undetermined. The CDR3 is 15 amino acids. Per germline, CDR1 SSHAT and CDR2 FNYEAQ (reference sequence).

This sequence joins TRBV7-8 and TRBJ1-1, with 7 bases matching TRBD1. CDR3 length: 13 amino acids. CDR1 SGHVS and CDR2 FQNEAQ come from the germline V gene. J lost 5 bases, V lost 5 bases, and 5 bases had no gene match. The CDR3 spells CASSQGGRTEAFF. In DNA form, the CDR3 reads TGTGCCAGCAGCCAAGGGGGCCGGACTGAAGCTTTCTTT.

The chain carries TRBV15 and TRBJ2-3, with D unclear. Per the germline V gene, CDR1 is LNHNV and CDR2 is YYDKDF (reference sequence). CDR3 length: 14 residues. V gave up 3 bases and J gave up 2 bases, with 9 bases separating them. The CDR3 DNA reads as TGTGCCACCAGCAGTCCTGGAGCCACAGATACGCAGTATTTT. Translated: CATSSPGATDTQYF.

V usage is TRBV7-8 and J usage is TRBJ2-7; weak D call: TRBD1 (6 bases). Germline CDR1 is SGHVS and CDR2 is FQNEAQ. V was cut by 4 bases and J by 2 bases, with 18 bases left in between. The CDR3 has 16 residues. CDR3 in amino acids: CASSSPTRTVAYEQYF. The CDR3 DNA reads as TGTGCCAGCAGCTCCCCCACCCGGACAGTAGCCTACGAGCAGTACTTC.

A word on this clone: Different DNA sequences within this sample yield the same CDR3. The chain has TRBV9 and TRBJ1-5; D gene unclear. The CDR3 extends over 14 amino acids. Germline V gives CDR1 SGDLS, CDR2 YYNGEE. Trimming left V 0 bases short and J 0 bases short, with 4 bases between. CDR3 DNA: TGTGCCAGCAGCGTAGCAGGTAGCAATCAGCCCCAGCATTTT. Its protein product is CASSVAGSNQPQHF.

CDR3 sequence (DNA): TGCGCCAGCAGCGGGACAGGGACCATGAACACTGAAGCTTTCTTT. Its protein product is CASSGTGTMNTEAFF. The J gene is TRBJ1-1, the V gene TRBV4-3; 9 nucleotides match TRBD1. Germline CDR1 LGHNA, CDR2 YSLEER. Trimming removed 5 bases from V and 0 bases from J; junction bases left unmatched: 4. CDR3 length: 15 amino acids.

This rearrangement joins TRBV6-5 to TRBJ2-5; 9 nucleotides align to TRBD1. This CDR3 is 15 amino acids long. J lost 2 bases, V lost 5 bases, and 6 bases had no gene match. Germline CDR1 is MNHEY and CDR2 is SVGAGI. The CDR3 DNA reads TGTGCCAGCAGTACCGACAGGGGGGTACAAGAGACCCAGTACTTC. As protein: CASSTDRGVQETQYF.

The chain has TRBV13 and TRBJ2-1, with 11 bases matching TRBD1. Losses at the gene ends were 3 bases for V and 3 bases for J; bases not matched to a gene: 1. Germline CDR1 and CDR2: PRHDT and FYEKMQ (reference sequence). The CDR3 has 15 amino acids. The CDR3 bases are TGTGCCAGCAGCTTGGGACAGGGGGACTACAATGAGCAGTTCTTC. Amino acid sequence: CASSLGQGDYNEQFF.

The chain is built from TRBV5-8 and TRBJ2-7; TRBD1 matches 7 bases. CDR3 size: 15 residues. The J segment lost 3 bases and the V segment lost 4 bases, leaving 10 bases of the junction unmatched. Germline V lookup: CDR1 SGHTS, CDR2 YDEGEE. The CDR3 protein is CASSQPGQYLYEQYF. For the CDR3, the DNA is TGTGCCAGCAGCCAACCGGGACAGTACCTCTACGAGCAGTACTTC.

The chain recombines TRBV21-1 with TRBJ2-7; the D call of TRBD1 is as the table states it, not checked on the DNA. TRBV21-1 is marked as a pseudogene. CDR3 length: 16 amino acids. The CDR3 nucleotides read TGTGCCAGCAGCAAAGGAAGTCGGACAGGGGGCGGAGAGCAGTACTTC. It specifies CASSKGSRTGGGEQYF.

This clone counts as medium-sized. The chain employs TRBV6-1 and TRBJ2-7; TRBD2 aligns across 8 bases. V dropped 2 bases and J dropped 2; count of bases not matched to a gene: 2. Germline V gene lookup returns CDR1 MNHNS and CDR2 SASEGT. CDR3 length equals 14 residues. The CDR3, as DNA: TGTGCCAGCAGTGAACCGGGGGGGGCCTACGAGCAGTACTTC. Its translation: CASSEPGGAYEQYF.

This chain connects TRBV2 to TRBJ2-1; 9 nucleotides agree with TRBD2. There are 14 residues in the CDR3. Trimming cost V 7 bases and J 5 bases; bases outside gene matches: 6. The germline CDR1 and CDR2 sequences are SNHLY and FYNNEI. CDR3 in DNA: TGTGCCAGCACGGAGGGCGGGGGGGACAATGAGCAGTTCTTC. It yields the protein CASTEGGGDNEQFF.

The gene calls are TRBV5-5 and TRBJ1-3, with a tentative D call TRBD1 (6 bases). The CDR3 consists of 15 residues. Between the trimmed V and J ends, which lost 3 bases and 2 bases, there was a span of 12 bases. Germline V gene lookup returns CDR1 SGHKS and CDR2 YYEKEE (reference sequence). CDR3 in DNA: TGTGCCAGCAGCTCATTCAGGGGTGCTGGAAACACCATATATTTT. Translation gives CASSSFRGAGNTIYF.

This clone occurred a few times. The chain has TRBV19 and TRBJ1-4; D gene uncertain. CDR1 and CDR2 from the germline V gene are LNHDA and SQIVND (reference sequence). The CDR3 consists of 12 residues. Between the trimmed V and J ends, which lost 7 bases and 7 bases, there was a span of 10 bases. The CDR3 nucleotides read TGTGCCAGTATGGCGGGCAGTGAAAAACTGTTTTTT. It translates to CASMAGSEKLFF.

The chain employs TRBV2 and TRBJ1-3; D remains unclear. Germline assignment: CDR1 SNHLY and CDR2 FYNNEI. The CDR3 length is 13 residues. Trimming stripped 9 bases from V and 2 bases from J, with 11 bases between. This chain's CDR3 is CARTYLPGNTIYF. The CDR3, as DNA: TGTGCCAGAACTTATCTTCCTGGAAACACCATATATTTT.

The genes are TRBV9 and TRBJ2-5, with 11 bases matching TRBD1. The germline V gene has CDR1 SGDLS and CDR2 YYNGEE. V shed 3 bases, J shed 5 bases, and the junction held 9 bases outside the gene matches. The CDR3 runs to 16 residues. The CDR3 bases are TGTGCCAGCAGCGCACCGGGACAGGGGGTGGGTGAGACCCAGTACTTC. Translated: CASSAPGQGVGETQYF.

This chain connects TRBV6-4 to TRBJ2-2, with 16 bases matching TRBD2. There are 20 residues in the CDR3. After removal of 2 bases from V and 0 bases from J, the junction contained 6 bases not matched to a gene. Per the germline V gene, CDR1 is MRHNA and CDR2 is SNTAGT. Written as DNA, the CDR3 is TGTGCCAGCAGTGACGGGGGACTAGCGGGGGGGCCCTCGAACACCGGGGAGCTGTTTTTT. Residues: CASSDGGLAGGPSNTGELFF.

The CDR3 protein is CASSPKLWLGSTDTQYF. The CDR3 DNA reads TGTGCCAGCAGCCCTAAGTTGTGGCTAGGTAGCACAGATACGCAGTATTTT. The genes are TRBV7-2 and TRBJ2-3; D is ambiguous. This CDR3 has 17 amino acids. Germline loops: CDR1 SGHTA, CDR2 FQGNSA. V was shortened by 5 bases and J by 0 bases, with 18 bases between the two germline ends.

The CDR3 region has the DNA TGTGCCAGCAGTGGACAGGAGTCATGGAACAATGAGCAGTTCTTC. Translated: CASSGQESWNNEQFF. The J gene is TRBJ2-1, the V gene TRBV6-1, with a weak D call TRBD1 (6 bases). Germline V gives CDR1 MNHNS, CDR2 SASEGT. This CDR3 spans 15 amino acids. V was trimmed by 4 bases and J by 5 bases, leaving 15 bases between them.

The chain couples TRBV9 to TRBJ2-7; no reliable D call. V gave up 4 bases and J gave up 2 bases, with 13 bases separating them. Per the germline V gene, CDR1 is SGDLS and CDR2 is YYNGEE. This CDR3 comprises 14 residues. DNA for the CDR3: TGTGCCAGCAGCCCCGGCGGCGACGCCTACGAGCAGTACTTC. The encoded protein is CASSPGGDAYEQYF.

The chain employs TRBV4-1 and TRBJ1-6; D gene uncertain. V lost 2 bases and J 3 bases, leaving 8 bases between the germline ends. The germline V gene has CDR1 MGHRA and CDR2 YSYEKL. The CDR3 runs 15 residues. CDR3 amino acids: CASSQIRLYNSPLHF. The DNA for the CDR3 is TGCGCCAGCAGCCAAATCAGGCTCTATAATTCACCCCTCCACTTT.

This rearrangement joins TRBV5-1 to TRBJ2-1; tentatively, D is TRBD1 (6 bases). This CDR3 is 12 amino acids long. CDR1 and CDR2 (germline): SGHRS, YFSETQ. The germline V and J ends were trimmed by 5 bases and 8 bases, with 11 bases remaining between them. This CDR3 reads CASRPAGDEQFF. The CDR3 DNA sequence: TGCGCCAGCAGGCCGGCAGGGGATGAGCAGTTCTTC.

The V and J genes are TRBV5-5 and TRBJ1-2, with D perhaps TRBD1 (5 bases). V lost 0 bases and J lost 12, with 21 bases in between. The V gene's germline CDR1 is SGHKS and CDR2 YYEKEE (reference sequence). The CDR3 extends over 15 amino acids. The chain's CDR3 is CASSLAQGLNFIDTF. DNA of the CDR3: TGTGCCAGCAGCTTGGCTCAGGGTTTGAATTTCATAGACACCTTC.

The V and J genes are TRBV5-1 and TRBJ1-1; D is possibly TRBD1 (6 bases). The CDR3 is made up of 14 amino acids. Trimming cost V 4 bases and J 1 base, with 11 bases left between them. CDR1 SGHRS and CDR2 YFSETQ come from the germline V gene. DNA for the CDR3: TGCGCCAGCAGCCTTACGACAGGGAACACTGAAGCTTTCTTT. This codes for CASSLTTGNTEAFF. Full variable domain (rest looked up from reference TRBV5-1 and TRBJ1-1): KAGVTQTPRYLIKTRGQQVTLSCSPISGHRSVSWYQQTPGQGLQFLFEYFSETQRNKGNFPGRFSGRQFSNSRSEMNVSTLELGDSALYLCASSLTTGNTEAFFGQGTRLTVV.

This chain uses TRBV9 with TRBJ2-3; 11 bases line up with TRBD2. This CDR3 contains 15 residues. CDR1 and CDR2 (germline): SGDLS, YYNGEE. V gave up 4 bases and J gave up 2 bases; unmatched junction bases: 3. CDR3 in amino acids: CASSLTSGVTDTQYF. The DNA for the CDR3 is TGTGCCAGCAGCCTGACTAGCGGGGTCACAGATACGCAGTATTTT.

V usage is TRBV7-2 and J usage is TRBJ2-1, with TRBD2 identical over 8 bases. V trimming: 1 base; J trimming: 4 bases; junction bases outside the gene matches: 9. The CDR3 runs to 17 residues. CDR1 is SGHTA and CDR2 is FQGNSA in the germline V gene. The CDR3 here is CASSLDGLASQYNEQFF. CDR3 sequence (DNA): TGTGCCAGCAGCTTAGACGGACTAGCCTCTCAATACAATGAGCAGTTCTTC. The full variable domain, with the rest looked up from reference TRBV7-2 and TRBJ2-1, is GAGVSQSPSNKVTEKGKDVELRCDPISGHTALYWYRQSLGQGLEFLIYFQGNSAPDKSGLPSDRFSAERTGGSVSTLTIQRTQQEDSAVYLCASSLDGLASQYNEQFFGPGTRLTVL.